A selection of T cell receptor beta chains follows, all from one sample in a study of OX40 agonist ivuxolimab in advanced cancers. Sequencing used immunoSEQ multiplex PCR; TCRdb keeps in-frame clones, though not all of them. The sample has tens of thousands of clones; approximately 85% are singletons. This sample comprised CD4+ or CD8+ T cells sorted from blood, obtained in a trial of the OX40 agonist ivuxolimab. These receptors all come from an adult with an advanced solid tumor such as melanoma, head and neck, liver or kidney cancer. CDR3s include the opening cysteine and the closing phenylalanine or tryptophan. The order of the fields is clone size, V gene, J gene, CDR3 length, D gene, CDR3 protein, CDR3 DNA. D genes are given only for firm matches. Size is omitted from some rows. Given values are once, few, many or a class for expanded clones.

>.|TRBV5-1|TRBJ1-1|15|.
CASSWGKVEDTEAFF
TGCGCCAGCAGCTGGGGTAAGGTTGAGGACACTGAAGCTTTCTTT
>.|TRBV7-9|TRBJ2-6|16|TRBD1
CASSKETGSGANVLTF
TGTGCCAGCAGCAAAGAGACAGGGTCCGGGGCCAACGTCCTGACTTTC
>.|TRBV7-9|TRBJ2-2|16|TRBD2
CASSLELAGHTGELFF
TGTGCCAGCAGCTTAGAACTAGCGGGGCACACCGGGGAGCTGTTTTTT
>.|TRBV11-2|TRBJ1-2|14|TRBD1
CASTPYETGVRYTF
TGTGCCAGCACCCCCTATGAGACAGGGGTTCGCTACACCTTC
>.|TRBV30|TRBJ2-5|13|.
CAWIRENQETQYF
TGTGCCTGGATACGGGAGAACCAAGAGACCCAGTACTTC
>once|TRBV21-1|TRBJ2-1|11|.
CARVPDNEQFF
TGTGCGAGAGTCCCGGACAATGAGCAGTTCTTC
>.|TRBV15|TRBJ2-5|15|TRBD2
CATSRDTSGGETQYF
TGTGCCACCAGCAGAGATACGAGCGGGGGGGAGACCCAGTACTTC
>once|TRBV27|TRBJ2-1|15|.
CASSLLGAGRDEQFF
TGTGCCAGCAGTTTATTGGGGGCGGGGAGGGATGAGCAGTTCTTC
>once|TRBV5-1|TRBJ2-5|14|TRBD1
CASSGQGQGETQYF
TGCGCCAGCAGTGGACAGGGGCAGGGAGAGACCCAGTACTTC
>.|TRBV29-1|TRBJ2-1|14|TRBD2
CSVEGAGDDNEQFF
TGCAGCGTTGAAGGGGCGGGAGATGACAATGAGCAGTTCTTC
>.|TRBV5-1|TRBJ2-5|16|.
CASSSPMGVGQETQYF
TGCGCCAGCAGCAGCCCGATGGGGGTGGGTCAAGAGACCCAGTACTTC
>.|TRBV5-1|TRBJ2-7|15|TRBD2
CASTKLAGGGLEQYF
TGCGCCAGCACCAAACTAGCGGGAGGGGGCCTCGAGCAGTACTTC
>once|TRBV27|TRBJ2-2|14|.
CASSPSTATGELFF
TGTGCCAGCAGTCCCTCGACAGCCACCGGGGAGCTGTTTTTT
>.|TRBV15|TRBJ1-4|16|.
CATSRHRDSTNEKLFF
TGTGCCACCAGCAGGCACAGGGACTCCACTAATGAAAAACTGTTTTTT
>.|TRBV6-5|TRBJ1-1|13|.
CASSLDKNTEAFF
TGTGCCAGCAGCCTGGACAAGAACACTGAAGCTTTCTTT
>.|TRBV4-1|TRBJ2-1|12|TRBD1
CASSQPDRGRIF
TGCGCCAGCAGCCAACCCGACAGGGGGAGGATCTTC
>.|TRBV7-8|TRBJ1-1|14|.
CASSLGGLNTEAFF
TGTGCCAGCAGCTTAGGCGGACTGAACACTGAAGCTTTCTTT
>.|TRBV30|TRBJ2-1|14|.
CAWRSPSSYNEQFF
TGTGCCTGGAGATCACCTAGCTCCTACAATGAGCAGTTCTTC
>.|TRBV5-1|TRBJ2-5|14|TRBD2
CASSSLAGEETQYF
TGCGCCAGCAGCTCACTAGCGGGAGAGGAGACCCAGTACTTC
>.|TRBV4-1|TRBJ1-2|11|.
CASSQNERTFF
TGCGCCAGCAGCCAAAACGAACGGACTTTCTTC
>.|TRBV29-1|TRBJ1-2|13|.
CSVARELGYGYTF
TGCAGCGTTGCTAGGGAGTTGGGCTATGGCTACACCTTC
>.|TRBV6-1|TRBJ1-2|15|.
CASSEAYHTNYGYTF
TGTGCCAGCAGTGAAGCGTATCACACTAACTATGGCTACACCTTC
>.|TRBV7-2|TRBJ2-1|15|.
CASSSRGLYYNEQFF
TGTGCCAGCAGCTCTAGGGGACTTTACTACAATGAGCAGTTCTTC
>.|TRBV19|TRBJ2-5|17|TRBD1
CASSTYPAGGGGETQYF
TGTGCCAGTAGTACATACCCCGCAGGGGGCGGAGGGGAGACCCAGTACTTC
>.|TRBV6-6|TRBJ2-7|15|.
CASSYPERGSYEQYF
TGTGCCAGCAGTTACCCAGAGCGCGGTTCCTACGAGCAGTACTTC
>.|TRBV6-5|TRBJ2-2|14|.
CASSSGGNTGELFF
TGTGCCAGCAGTTCGGGGGGCAACACCGGGGAGCTGTTTTTT
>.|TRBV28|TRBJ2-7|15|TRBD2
CASTPASGSYYEQYF
TGTGCCAGCACCCCCGCCAGCGGGAGTTACTACGAGCAGTACTTC
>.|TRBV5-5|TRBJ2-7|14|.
CASTPDSNSYEQYF
TGTGCCAGCACCCCGGACAGTAACTCCTACGAGCAGTACTTC
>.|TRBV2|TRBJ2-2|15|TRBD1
CASSAGQVNTGELFF
TGTGCCAGCAGCGCGGGACAGGTGAACACCGGGGAGCTGTTTTTT
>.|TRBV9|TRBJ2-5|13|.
CASSRGWSETQYF
TGTGCCAGCAGCAGGGGGTGGTCGGAGACCCAGTACTTC
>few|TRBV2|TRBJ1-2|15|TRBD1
CASSLNRGSSYGYTF
TGTGCCAGCAGTTTGAACAGGGGGTCAAGCTATGGCTACACCTTC